This T cell receptor beta chain was observed in a study of yellow fever vaccine responses in identical twins. General study points: Convergence reportedly seemed to mark part of the twins' vaccine T cell response, with personalization marking the rest.

Concerning this clonotype itself: Its specificity is not known. Mismatch with germline at one junction end may stem from a read error.

TCRdb independently ran MiXCR on the RT-PCR reads; one entry per CDR3 protein. The repertoire has about 11,000 distinct CDR3 sequences, under 85% of them found once; the top ten carry more than 6.5%. There are 15 residues in the CDR3. Germline V gives CDR1 MGHRA, CDR2 YSYEKL. The V and J genes are TRBV4-1 and TRBJ2-1, with a weak D call TRBD2 (6 bases). The sample was T cells from blood (PBMCs), unsorted or a sorted subset (not recorded which), taken before or after yellow fever vaccination (not recorded which). The TCR was taken from a woman in her late teens or twenties who received the yellow fever vaccine. The DNA of the CDR3 is TGCGCCAGCACCCAAGGAGCGGGTAGTAGGGATGAGCAGTTCTTC. Its translation: CASTQGAGSRDEQFF.